The next 20 T cell receptor beta chains were all read from a single sample in a study of T cell repertoires in cytomegalovirus infection. Via MiXCR, TCRdb re-called the reads, giving one row per CDR3 protein. The sample has some 700,000 distinct CDR3 sequences, 35% to 40% seen once. Input material: PBMCs. The receptors come from a human donor in good health (CMV status not recorded). Some clones in this sample may be carry-over from other donors' samples.

This chain links TRBV28 with TRBJ1-2; a weak D match, TRBD1 (5 bases). Looked up from germline, CDR1 is MDHEN and CDR2 is SYDVKM. Between the trimmed V and J ends, which lost 10 bases and 2 bases, there was a span of 14 bases. The CDR3 sequence is 13 residues long. The DNA for the CDR3 is TGTGCCACCACCCAGCAGGGAAACTATGGCTACACCTTC. Translating it yields CATTQQGNYGYTF.

This chain uses TRBV29-1 with TRBJ2-3; D assignment may be TRBD1 or TRBD2 (8 bases each). This CDR3 has 16 amino acids. The V and J ends lost 8 bases and 4 bases respectively, with 25 bases between them. Per germline, CDR1 SQVTM and CDR2 ANQGSEA. The DNA for the CDR3 is TGCAGCTCGCGGGGGGCGCAGGGGGCAGAGTCAGATACGCAGTATTTT. Residues: CSSRGAQGAESDTQYF.

The chain is built from TRBV7-8 and TRBJ1-5; the D gene is possibly TRBD1 (5 bases). CDR3 length: 16 amino acids. The germline V gene has CDR1 SGHVS and CDR2 FQNEAQ. Between the trimmed V and J ends, which lost 2 bases and 6 bases, there was a span of 17 bases. CDR3 residues: CASSLWGGRVSQPQHF. The CDR3 coding sequence is TGTGCCAGCAGCTTATGGGGGGGGAGGGTCTCTCAGCCCCAGCATTTT.

This clonotype has ten or more counts. The chain has TRBV28 and TRBJ1-4; D call uncertain. Per germline, CDR1 MDHEN and CDR2 SYDVKM. The CDR3 sequence is 16 residues long. The V and J ends lost 2 bases and 3 bases respectively, with 13 bases between them. This CDR3 reads CASSLALFGANEKLFF. In DNA form, the CDR3 reads TGTGCCAGCAGTTTAGCCCTCTTCGGAGCTAATGAAAAACTGTTTTTT.

The chain employs TRBV28 and TRBJ2-1; 8 nucleotides match TRBD1. The J segment lost 5 bases and the V segment lost 2 bases, leaving 5 bases of the junction unmatched. In germline, CDR1 is MDHEN, CDR2 SYDVKM. CDR3 size: 15 residues. CDR3 amino acids: CASSLTDRVNNEQFF. The CDR3 coding sequence is TGTGCCAGCAGTTTAACGGACAGGGTGAACAATGAGCAGTTCTTC. The entire variable domain, with the rest obtained from reference TRBV28 and TRBJ2-1, is as follows: DVKVTQSSRYLVKRTGEKVFLECVQDMDHENMFWYRQDPGLGLRLIYFSYDVKMKEKGDIPEGYSVSREKKERFSLILESASTNQTSMYLCASSLTDRVNNEQFFGPGTRLTVL.

The chain joins TRBV6-6 to TRBJ2-7, with D possibly matching TRBD2 (6 bases). CDR3 length: 13 residues. Germline CDR1 MNHNY, CDR2 SVGAGI (reference sequence). V gave up 10 bases and J gave up 1 base, with 14 bases separating them. CDR3 DNA sequence: TGTGCCACCCATAGCGGAGGGTCCTACGAGCAGTACTTC. Its translation is CATHSGGSYEQYF.

The V gene is TRBV20-1, the J gene TRBJ2-7; possibly TRBD2 for D (5 bases). This CDR3 has 15 amino acids. The V gene lost 0 bases and the J gene lost 4 bases, with 16 bases spanning the gap. CDR1 DFQATT and CDR2 SNEGSKA come from the germline V gene (reference sequence). CDR3 nucleotides: TGCAGTGCTAGAGATCCGAGGGCTAGTCGTTACGAGCAGTACTTC. Translated: CSARDPRASRYEQYF.

The J gene is TRBJ1-4, the V gene TRBV6-6; a weak D match, TRBD1 (6 bases). The CDR3 is made up of 15 amino acids. Between the trimmed V and J ends, which lost 5 bases and 4 bases, there was a span of 14 bases. Germline lookup yields CDR1 MNHNY and CDR2 SVGAGI (reference sequence). The CDR3 region is CASSPPGAYNEKLFF. The CDR3 DNA is TGTGCCAGCAGTCCCCCGGGGGCCTATAATGAAAAACTGTTTTTT.

This chain uses TRBV2 with TRBJ2-7; TRBD2 matches 7 bases. CDR3 length equals 15 residues. V lost 7 bases to trimming and J lost 2 bases; unmatched junction nucleotides: 11. The germline V gene encodes CDR1 SNHLY and CDR2 FYNNEI. The CDR3 coding sequence is TGTGCCAGCATCGCGGACTGGGGGGGTACCTACGAGCAGTACTTC. Protein sequence: CASIADWGGTYEQYF. Variable domain in full (rest from reference TRBV2 and TRBJ2-7): EPEVTQTPSHQVTQMGQEVILRCVPISNHLYFYWYRQILGQKVEFLVSFYNNEISEKSEIFDDQFSVERPDGSNFTLKIRSTKLEDSAMYFCASIADWGGTYEQYFGPGTRLTVT.

This clonotype was counted at least ten times. The rearrangement uses TRBV7-2 and TRBJ1-3; the match to TRBD1 covers 9 bases. Germline CDR1 SGHTA, CDR2 FQGNSA. The CDR3 is 15 residues long. V trimming: 4 bases; J trimming: 4 bases; junction bases outside the gene matches: 5. CDR3 protein: CASSSGQGFGNTIYF. In DNA, the CDR3 is TGTGCCAGCAGCTCAGGACAGGGGTTCGGAAACACCATATATTTT.

The chain recombines TRBV10-3 with TRBJ1-2; TRBD1 agrees at 8 bases. Per the germline V gene, CDR1 is ENHRY and CDR2 is SYGVKD. This CDR3 is 12 amino acids long. The CDR3 coding sequence is TGTGCGTCCGCCGACAGGGGTCTCGGCTACACCTTC. Its translation: CASADRGLGYTF.

The V call is TRBV4-1, the J call TRBJ1-4; possibly TRBD1 for D (5 bases). The ends were cut back, 4 bases at V and 6 bases at J, with 18 bases in the middle. CDR1 and CDR2 from the germline V gene are MGHRA and YSYEKL. The CDR3 totals 16 residues. The CDR3 loop reads CASSLPPRVDHEKLFF. In nucleotides, the CDR3 is TGCGCCAGCAGCCTACCGCCCAGGGTCGATCATGAAAAACTGTTTTTT.

This clonotype was detected many times. The chain combines TRBV7-2 with TRBJ1-2, with D maybe TRBD1 (6 bases). Germline V gives CDR1 SGHTA, CDR2 FQGNSA. The CDR3 totals 11 residues. Deletions cut 11 bases from V and 8 bases from J, with 15 bases between. CDR3 amino acids: CAGGAGRGYTF. The CDR3 DNA sequence: TGTGCCGGGGGGGCAGGGAGAGGCTACACCTTC.

This clonotype showed up just a few times. The V and J genes are TRBV4-2 and TRBJ1-1; D might be TRBD1 (6 bases). V was cut by 4 bases and J by 2 bases, with 17 bases left in between. The germline gives CDR1 LGHNA, CDR2 YNFKEQ. The CDR3 is 16 amino acids. This CDR3 reads CASSRDTNTGNTEAFF. The CDR3 coding sequence is TGTGCCAGCAGCCGGGACACCAACACTGGTAACACTGAAGCTTTCTTT.

This clonotype was detected a few times. The rearrangement uses TRBV24-1 and TRBJ1-4; 7 bases align to TRBD1. The junction had 6 bases not matched to a gene; V was cut back by 9 bases and J by 6 bases. Germline V gene lookup returns CDR1 KGHDR and CDR2 SFDVKD. The CDR3 is 13 residues long. The CDR3 DNA sequence: TGTGCCACCCAAGGGGGCGACGATGAAAAACTGTTTTTT. It encodes CATQGGDDEKLFF.

This chain links TRBV7-3 with TRBJ2-1; 9 bases are a match to TRBD2. Trimming at V came to 3 bases and at J to 9 bases, leaving 6 bases not matched to a gene. The CDR3 totals 14 residues. The germline gives CDR1 SGHTA, CDR2 FQGTGA. This CDR3 reads CASSLAGGAGEQFF. The CDR3 DNA sequence: TGTGCCAGCAGCTTGGCGGGGGGGGCTGGTGAGCAGTTCTTC.

The V gene is TRBV28, the J gene TRBJ2-5; D is tentatively TRBD1 or TRBD2 (6 bases each). Trimming cost V 7 bases and J 3 bases, with 18 bases left between them. Germline CDR1 reads MDHEN; CDR2 reads SYDVKM. This CDR3 is 15 amino acids long. The CDR3 nucleotides are TGTGCCAGCACCCCCCGGGGGCTAAAAGAAGAGACCCAGTACTTC. This encodes CASTPRGLKEETQYF.

The rearrangement uses TRBV5-1 and TRBJ2-1; D possibly corresponds to TRBD1 (8 bases). The germline V gene encodes CDR1 SGHRS and CDR2 YFSETQ. V shed 4 bases and J shed 9 bases, with 20 bases lying between them. The CDR3 is 15 amino acids. As DNA, the CDR3 is TGCGCCAGCAGCGCCCTTGACAGGGGAGGGGGTGAGCAGTTCTTC. Translating it yields CASSALDRGGGEQFF.

This clonotype was observed a few times. This sequence joins TRBV2 and TRBJ1-1; no clear D gene. Trimming removed 1 base from V and 10 bases from J, with 7 bases in between. This CDR3 contains 11 residues. From germline, CDR1 is SNHLY and CDR2 FYNNEI. In DNA, the CDR3 is TGTGCCAGCAGTGAAGAATTGGCAGCTTTCTTT. Its translation is CASSEELAAFF.

The genes are TRBV2 and TRBJ2-7; no firm D call. Germline CDR1 reads SNHLY; CDR2 reads FYNNEI. The CDR3 extends over 14 amino acids. V lost 6 bases to trimming and J lost 0 bases, with 12 bases between them. CDR3 region: CASRDDLSSYEQYF. DNA of the CDR3: TGTGCCAGCAGGGACGACCTTTCCTCCTACGAGCAGTACTTC.